Detailed here is one T cell receptor (beta chain). The authors ran the immunoSEQ assay, v3.0, at survey level. Some clones are missing from TCRdb's copy, which holds only in-frame ones; the method was immunoSEQ multiplex PCR. Of around 20,000 clones listed, 87% are singletons. The sample comes from a study of long-term antiretroviral therapy in people with HIV. The germline CDR1 and CDR2 sequences are SSHAT and FNYEAQ (reference sequence). The CDR3 runs to 14 residues. Trimming cost V 4 bases and J 4 bases; bases outside gene matches: 2. Sequences were derived from unsorted PBMCs, sampled 2.5 to 2.7 years after starting antiretroviral therapy. The genes are TRBV7-7 and TRBJ2-3; TRBD1 matches at 10 bases. The TCR comes from a woman between 45 and 60 years old with HIV. The CDR3 reads CASSSGTGADTQYF. CDR3 in DNA: TGTGCCAGCAGCTCAGGGACAGGGGCAGATACGCAGTATTTT.